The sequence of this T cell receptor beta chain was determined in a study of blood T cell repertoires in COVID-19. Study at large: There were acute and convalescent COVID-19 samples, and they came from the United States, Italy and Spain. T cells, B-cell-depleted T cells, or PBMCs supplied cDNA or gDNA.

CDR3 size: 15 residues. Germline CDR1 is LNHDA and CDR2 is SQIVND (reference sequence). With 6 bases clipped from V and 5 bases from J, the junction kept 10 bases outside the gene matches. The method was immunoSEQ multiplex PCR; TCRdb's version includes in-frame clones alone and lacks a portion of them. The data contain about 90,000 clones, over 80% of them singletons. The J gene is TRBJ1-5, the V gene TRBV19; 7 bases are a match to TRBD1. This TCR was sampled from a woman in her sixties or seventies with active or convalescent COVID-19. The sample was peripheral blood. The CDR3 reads CASSQGQVLHQPQHF. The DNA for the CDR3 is TGTGCCAGTAGCCAAGGACAGGTTCTCCATCAGCCCCAGCATTTT.